This entry describes one TCR beta chain. Its target is unknown. With 8 bases removed from V and 6 bases from J, the gap between germline ends came to 11 bases. This CDR3 region has 11 residues. Germline V gives CDR1 GTSNPN, CDR2 SVGIG (reference sequence). Vbeta (60) and Jbeta (13) primers were used in the PCR. Method: immunoSEQ multiplex PCR; TCRdb's copy keeps in-frame clones and lacks some. This table has around 80,000 clones, under 80% appearing once. These data originate in a study of cytomegalovirus exposure and HLA in healthy donors. The study's findings and limits: The classifier, whose performance was assessed in both the original and validation cohorts, reportedly diagnosed cytomegalovirus status with high specificity and sensitivity. Judged likely to be a sequencing artifact was a cluster of highly shared sequence variants. Across donors, presence/absence analyses took sequencing depth to be roughly uniform. Among donors in an Asian-associated ancestry cluster, a later analysis reportedly found fewer N-insertions than the approximately 700-donor mean.

The rearrangement joins TRBV30 to TRBJ2-1; tentatively, D is TRBD1 (6 bases). Input material: PBMCs. The TCR originated in a man aged 35 to 55 in good health and CMV-seropositive. The CDR3 loop reads CAGIQGNEQFF. The CDR3 coding sequence is TGTGCCGGGATACAGGGCAATGAGCAGTTCTTC.